A selection of T cell receptor beta chains follows, all from one sample in a study of control samples from healthy donors and cancer patients. TCRdb's table, derived via immunoSEQ multiplex PCR, lists solely in-frame clones and lacks some. Among 35,000 to 45,000 clones listed, under 95% were seen once. The sequencing sample was made of PBMCs. Source of these receptors: a woman between 35 and 50 years old with head and neck cancer. Both conserved end residues are part of each CDR3. Fields, in order: CDR3 DNA, CDR3 protein, D gene, J gene, V gene, clone size. A D gene is named only where the DNA matches it firmly. A clone size is listed for some rows: how often the clone was seen (once, few, many), or a class if it is expanded.

CDR3nt: TGTGCCAGCAGCCAAGTTTTCACGGATGATCAGCCCCAGCATTTT
CDR3aa: CASSQVFTDDQPQHF
d_gene: NA
j_gene: TRBJ1-5
v_gene: TRBV3-1/TRBV3-2
abundance: NA

CDR3nt: TGCGCCAGCAGCTTGCAGGTTGCGAGTGACACCGGGGAGCTGTTTTTT
CDR3aa: CASSLQVASDTGELFF
d_gene: NA
j_gene: TRBJ2-2
v_gene: TRBV5-1
abundance: NA

CDR3nt: TGTGCCAGCAGCCAACTACCGGACAGGGGAGTAGCCTTC
CDR3aa: CASSQLPDRGVAF
d_gene: TRBD1
j_gene: TRBJ1-2
v_gene: TRBV5-5
abundance: NA

CDR3nt: TGTGCCAGCTCTCAGGGGATCGGCAATCAGCCCCAGCATTTT
CDR3aa: CASSQGIGNQPQHF
d_gene: NA
j_gene: TRBJ1-5
v_gene: TRBV18
abundance: NA

CDR3nt: TGTGCCAGCAGTTTACCGACAGGGCAGGGCTACACCTTC
CDR3aa: CASSLPTGQGYTF
d_gene: TRBD1
j_gene: TRBJ1-2
v_gene: TRBV12-3/TRBV12-4
abundance: NA

CDR3nt: TGTGCCACCAGCAGAGATCTAGAAAGATTGCGCGAGCAGTACTTC
CDR3aa: CATSRDLERLREQYF
d_gene: NA
j_gene: TRBJ2-7
v_gene: TRBV15
abundance: NA

CDR3nt: TGCGCCAGCAGCTTGCTAGCGGGGGGGCCTAACACCGGGGAGCTGTTTTTT
CDR3aa: CASSLLAGGPNTGELFF
d_gene: TRBD2
j_gene: TRBJ2-2
v_gene: TRBV5-1
abundance: NA

CDR3nt: TGTGCCACCAGCAGAGCTCTCGAAACCACTGAAGCTTTCTTT
CDR3aa: CATSRALETTEAFF
d_gene: NA
j_gene: TRBJ1-1
v_gene: TRBV15
abundance: NA

CDR3nt: TGTGCCCCCAGCAGAACCCGGGGGGGTGCCGGGGCCAACGTCCTGACTTTC
CDR3aa: CAPSRTRGGAGANVLTF
d_gene: TRBD2
j_gene: TRBJ2-6
v_gene: TRBV15
abundance: NA

CDR3nt: TGCGCCAGCAGCTTGGCAAATGGACTAGCGTCTCAAGAGACCCAGTACTTC
CDR3aa: CASSLANGLASQETQYF
d_gene: TRBD2
j_gene: TRBJ2-5
v_gene: TRBV5-1
abundance: NA

CDR3nt: TGTGCCATCAGTGAGTACTACCTATCAGAGGGACCGAACACTGAAGCTTTCTTT
CDR3aa: CAISEYYLSEGPNTEAFF
d_gene: NA
j_gene: TRBJ1-1
v_gene: TRBV10-3
abundance: NA

CDR3nt: TGTGCCAGTAAGGAGCGCGAATTTGATGGCTACACCTTC
CDR3aa: CASKEREFDGYTF
d_gene: NA
j_gene: TRBJ1-2
v_gene: TRBV19
abundance: NA

CDR3nt: TGCGCCAGCAGCTTCGACAGGAACTCTGGAAACACCATATATTTT
CDR3aa: CASSFDRNSGNTIYF
d_gene: NA
j_gene: TRBJ1-3
v_gene: TRBV5-1
abundance: once

CDR3nt: TGTGCCAGTAGTTTCGTAGCGGGGGGCGGTATCTACAATGAGCAGTTCTTC
CDR3aa: CASSFVAGGGIYNEQFF
d_gene: TRBD2
j_gene: TRBJ2-1
v_gene: TRBV19
abundance: once

CDR3nt: TGTGCCAGCAGCCACGGGACTATCTACGAGCAGTACTTC
CDR3aa: CASSHGTIYEQYF
d_gene: TRBD2
j_gene: TRBJ2-7
v_gene: TRBV3-1/TRBV3-2
abundance: NA

CDR3nt: TGTGCCAGCAGTCATCGCTACGAGCAGTACTTC
CDR3aa: CASSHRYEQYF
d_gene: NA
j_gene: TRBJ2-7
v_gene: TRBV28
abundance: NA

CDR3nt: TGTGCCAGTAGTATTATCGGCAAGGTGGGTGGAACCTCCGAGCAGTACTTC
CDR3aa: CASSIIGKVGGTSEQYF
d_gene: NA
j_gene: TRBJ2-7
v_gene: TRBV19
abundance: NA